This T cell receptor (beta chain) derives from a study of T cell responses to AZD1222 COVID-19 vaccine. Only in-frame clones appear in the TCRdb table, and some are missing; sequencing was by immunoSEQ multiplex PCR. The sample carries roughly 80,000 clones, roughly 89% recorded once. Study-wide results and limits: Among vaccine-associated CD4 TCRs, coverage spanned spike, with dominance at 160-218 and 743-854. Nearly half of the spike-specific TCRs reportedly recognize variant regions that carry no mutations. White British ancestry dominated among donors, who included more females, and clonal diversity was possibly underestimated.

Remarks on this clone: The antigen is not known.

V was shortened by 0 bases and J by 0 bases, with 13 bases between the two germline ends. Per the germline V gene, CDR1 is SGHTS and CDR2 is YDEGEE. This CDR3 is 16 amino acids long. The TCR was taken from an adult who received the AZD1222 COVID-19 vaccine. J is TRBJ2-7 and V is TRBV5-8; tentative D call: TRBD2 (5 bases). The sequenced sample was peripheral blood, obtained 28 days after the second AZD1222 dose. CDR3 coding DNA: TGTGCCAGCAGCTTGGCCTGGCCGGGGAGCTCCTACGAGCAGTACTTC. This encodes CASSLAWPGSSYEQYF. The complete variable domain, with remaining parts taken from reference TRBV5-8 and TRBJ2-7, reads EAGVTQSPTHLIKTRGQQATLRCSPISGHTSVYWYQQALGLGLQFLLWYDEGEERNRGNFPPRFSGRQFPNYSSELNVNALELEDSALYLCASSLAWPGSSYEQYFGPGTRLTVT.